A single sample gave rise to the 15 T cell receptor beta chains below, sequenced in a study of shared clonotypes between healthy human individuals. Profiled with immunoSEQ multiplex PCR; TCRdb holds only in-frame clones, not every one. The data contain 300,000 to 350,000 clones, more than 60% of them seen just once; the ten biggest clones take up about 9.4%. The sample was memory CD4+ T cells sorted from blood. Documented subset: CD45RA-negative fraction. The receptors derive from a man aged 25-45 years in good health.

The chain joins TRBV6-1 to TRBJ2-1, with D possibly matching TRBD2 (5 bases). The CDR3 sequence is 13 residues long. Looked up from germline, CDR1 is MNHNS and CDR2 is SASEGT. V was shortened by 3 bases and J by 10 bases, with 13 bases between the two germline ends. CDR3 region: CASSDGLANEQFF. CDR3 nucleotide sequence: TGTGCCAGCAGTGATGGGCTAGCTAACGAGCAGTTCTTC.

The chain joins TRBV27 to TRBJ2-5; D remains ambiguous. Germline values: CDR1 MNHEY, CDR2 SMNVEV (reference sequence). Between the trimmed V and J ends, which lost 0 bases and 2 bases, there was a span of 13 bases. The CDR3 spans 16 residues. The CDR3 nucleotides are TGTGCCAGCAGTTTATCGATGGGCCCGAGTCAAGAGACCCAGTACTTC. Amino acid sequence: CASSLSMGPSQETQYF.

This clone was seen just once. The chain combines TRBV9 with TRBJ2-5, with D tentatively TRBD2 (5 bases). Trimming stripped 0 bases from V and 3 bases from J, with 12 bases between. CDR1 and CDR2 (germline): SGDLS, YYNGEE. This CDR3 has 15 residues. The CDR3 loop is CASSVGPGSKETQYF. The DNA of the CDR3 is TGTGCCAGCAGCGTAGGGCCGGGGTCAAAAGAGACCCAGTACTTC.

With regard to this clone: A read error may produce the germline difference seen at one junction end. The rearrangement uses TRBV27 and TRBJ2-7; 10 positions match TRBD2. CDR1 and CDR2 (germline): MNHEY, SMNVEV (reference sequence). The CDR3 is made up of 19 amino acids. For the CDR3, the DNA is TGTGCCAGCAGTTTATCGAACCCTAGCGGGGGAGGGAGCTCCTGCGAGCAGTACTTC. Amino acids: CASSLSNPSGGGSSCEQYF.

V gene TRBV18 combines with J gene TRBJ2-3; 14 nucleotides line up with TRBD2. This CDR3 is 16 amino acids long. From germline, CDR1 is KGHSH and CDR2 LQKENI. Unmatched junction bases numbered 3, after V lost 4 bases and J lost 3 bases. The CDR3 spells CASSRTSGRSTDTQYF. The CDR3 bases are TGTGCCAGCTCACGGACTAGCGGGAGGAGTACAGATACGCAGTATTTT.

The chain recombines TRBV14 with TRBJ1-2, with unresolved D. V was cut by 0 bases and J by 4 bases, with 6 bases left in between. CDR1 and CDR2 from the germline V gene are SGHDN and FVKESK. The CDR3 is 13 amino acids. The CDR3 nucleotides are TGTGCCAGCAGCCAAGATGCAGTCTATGGCTACACCTTC. Translating gives CASSQDAVYGYTF.

This clone was observed a handful of times. This chain links TRBV5-1 with TRBJ2-5; perhaps TRBD2 as D (5 bases). Trimming pared 7 bases from V and 2 bases from J, leaving 18 bases between. Germline lookup yields CDR1 SGHRS and CDR2 YFSETQ. The CDR3 sequence is 15 residues long. CDR3 protein: CASSQNPGIQETQYF. In nucleotides, the CDR3 is TGCGCCAGCTCTCAAAACCCCGGGATACAAGAGACCCAGTACTTC.

Regarding this clone: Distinct nucleotide sequences in the sample also encode this CDR3. The V gene is TRBV28, the J gene TRBJ2-7; the D is unclear. CDR1 is MDHEN, CDR2 SYDVKM, per germline. The CDR3 spans 11 residues. Trimming removed 2 bases at V and 6 bases at J, with 5 bases between. The DNA for the CDR3 is TGTGCCAGCAGTTTAAGGCGCGAGCAGTACTTC. It codes for CASSLRREQYF.

The J gene is TRBJ1-2, the V gene TRBV11-2; D is possibly TRBD1 (5 bases). CDR1 is SGHAT, CDR2 FQNNGV, per germline. This CDR3 comprises 14 residues. The V and J ends lost 5 bases and 7 bases respectively, with 17 bases between them. The CDR3 loop is CASSLQVGRGGYTF. Written as DNA, the CDR3 is TGTGCCAGCAGCCTACAAGTTGGGAGGGGTGGCTACACCTTC.

The gene calls are TRBV5-1 and TRBJ2-5, with D hard to call. Trimming cost V 0 bases and J 4 bases, with 7 bases left between them. Per the germline V gene, CDR1 is SGHRS and CDR2 is YFSETQ. CDR3 length: 13 amino acids. CDR3 in amino acids: CASSLASGETQYF. The CDR3 DNA is TGCGCCAGCAGCTTGGCCTCGGGAGAGACCCAGTACTTC.

The rearrangement links TRBV28 to TRBJ1-2; perhaps TRBD1 as D (6 bases). Germline CDR1 reads MDHEN; CDR2 reads SYDVKM. Trimming cost V 7 bases and J 5 bases, with 23 bases left between them. The CDR3 is 16 residues long. CDR3 nucleotides: TGTGCCAGCACTACCCTTTTGGGACGGGGGCATTATGGCTACACCTTC. Amino acids: CASTTLLGRGHYGYTF.

The rearrangement joins TRBV19 to TRBJ1-4, with D unresolved. The V gene's germline CDR1 is LNHDA and CDR2 SQIVND (reference sequence). CDR3 length: 14 residues. Trimming took off 3 bases at V and 11 bases at J, with 16 bases between the two ends. CDR3 nucleotide sequence: TGTGCCAGTAGTATCTCCAGGATGGTGGCGAAACTGTTTTTT. The encoded protein is CASSISRMVAKLFF.

The chain couples TRBV6-1 to TRBJ1-2, with D unresolved. CDR1 MNHNS and CDR2 SASEGT come from the germline V gene. Trimming left V 6 bases short and J 11 bases short, with 16 bases between. The CDR3 totals 12 residues. This CDR3 reads CASRKDFPRYTF. The CDR3 nucleotides read TGTGCCAGCAGGAAGGATTTCCCACGATACACCTTC.

This chain links TRBV28 with TRBJ1-1; D is ambiguous. CDR3 size: 14 residues. The V gene's germline CDR1 is MDHEN and CDR2 SYDVKM. The ends were cut back, 7 bases at V and 1 base at J, with 13 bases in the middle. This CDR3 reads CASNPLQRNTEAFF. The CDR3 DNA reads as TGTGCCAGCAACCCCCTCCAGCGGAACACTGAAGCTTTCTTT. The variable domain in full, with the rest retrieved from reference TRBV28 and TRBJ1-1, is DVKVTQSSRYLVKRTGEKVFLECVQDMDHENMFWYRQDPGLGLRLIYFSYDVKMKEKGDIPEGYSVSREKKERFSLILESASTNQTSMYLCASNPLQRNTEAFFGQGTRLTVV.

For this clone: A read error may explain this, as a much larger clone is one base away. In DNA, the CDR3 is TGTGCCAGCAGCCCCCAGGGGGAGACCCAGTACTTC. Its translation is CASSPQGETQYF. The J gene is TRBJ2-5, the V gene TRBV14; the D gene is possibly TRBD1 (6 bases). V was trimmed by 4 bases and J by 5 bases, leaving 8 bases between them. CDR1 is SGHDN, CDR2 FVKESK, per germline. The CDR3 loop spans 12 amino acids.